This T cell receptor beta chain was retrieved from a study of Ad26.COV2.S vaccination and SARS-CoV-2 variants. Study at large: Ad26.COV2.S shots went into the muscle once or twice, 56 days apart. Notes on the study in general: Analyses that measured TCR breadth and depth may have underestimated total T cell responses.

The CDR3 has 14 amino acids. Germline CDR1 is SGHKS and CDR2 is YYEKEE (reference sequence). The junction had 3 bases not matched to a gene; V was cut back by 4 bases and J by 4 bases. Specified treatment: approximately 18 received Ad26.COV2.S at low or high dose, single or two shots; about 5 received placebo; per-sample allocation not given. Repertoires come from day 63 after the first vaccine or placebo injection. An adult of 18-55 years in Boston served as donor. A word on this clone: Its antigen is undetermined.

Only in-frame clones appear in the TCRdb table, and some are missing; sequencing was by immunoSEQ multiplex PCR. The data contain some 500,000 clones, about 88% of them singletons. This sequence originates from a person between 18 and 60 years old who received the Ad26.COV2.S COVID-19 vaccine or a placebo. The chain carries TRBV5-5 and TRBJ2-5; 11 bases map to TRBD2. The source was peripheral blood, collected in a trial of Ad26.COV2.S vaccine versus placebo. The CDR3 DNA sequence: TGTGCCAGCAGCCTACTAGCGGGAGCAGAGACCCAGTACTTC. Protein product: CASSLLAGAETQYF.